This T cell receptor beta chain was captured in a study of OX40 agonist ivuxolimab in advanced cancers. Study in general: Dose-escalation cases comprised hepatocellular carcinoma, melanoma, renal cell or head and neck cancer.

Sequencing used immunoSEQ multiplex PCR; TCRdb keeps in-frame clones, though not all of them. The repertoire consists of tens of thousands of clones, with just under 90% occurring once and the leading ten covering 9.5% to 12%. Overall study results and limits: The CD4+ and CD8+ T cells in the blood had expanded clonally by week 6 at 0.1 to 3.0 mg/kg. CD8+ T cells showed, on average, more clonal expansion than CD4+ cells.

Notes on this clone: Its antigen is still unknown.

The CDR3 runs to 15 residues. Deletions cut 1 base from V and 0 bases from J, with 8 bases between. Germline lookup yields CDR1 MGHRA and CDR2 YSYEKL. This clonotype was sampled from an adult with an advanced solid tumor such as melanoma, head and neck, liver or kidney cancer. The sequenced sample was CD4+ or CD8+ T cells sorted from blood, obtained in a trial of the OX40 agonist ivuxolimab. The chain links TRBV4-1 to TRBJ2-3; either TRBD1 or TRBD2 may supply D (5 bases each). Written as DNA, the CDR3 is TGCGCCAGCAGCCAAGGGGACGGTAGCACAGATACGCAGTATTTT. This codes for CASSQGDGSTDTQYF.